The rows below give T cell receptor beta chains drawn from one sample of a study of T-cell memory formation after mild COVID-19. TCRdb processed the 5' RACE reads anew with MiXCR; each CDR3 protein has one entry. The sample lists 300,000 to 400,000 distinct CDR3 sequences; roughly 14% were seen once. The material sequenced was PBMCs or a T cell subset sorted from them (not recorded which). The receptor source for this set is a man aged 18 to 35 who had mild COVID-19 (a few samples of this study predate the infection). Cell type and time point are not known. CDR3s include the opening cysteine and the closing phenylalanine or tryptophan. A D gene is named only where the DNA matches it firmly. The size entry is marked missing in some rows and otherwise reads once, few, many or a size class.

size: few; D: NA; J: TRBJ2-7; V: TRBV5-1; CDR3: CASSLELLSYEQYF; DNA: TGCGCCAGCAGCTTGGAACTCCTATCCTACGAGCAGTACTTC
size: NA; D: TRBD2; J: TRBJ2-1; V: TRBV20-1; CDR3: CSAPREGRVYNEQFF; DNA: TGCAGTGCACCCCGGGAGGGTAGGGTTTACAATGAGCAGTTCTTC
size: few; D: TRBD2; J: TRBJ2-3; V: TRBV9; CDR3: CASSVRVGTTLDTQYF; DNA: TGTGCCAGCAGCGTACGCGTAGGGACTACACTAGATACGCAGTATTTT
size: NA; D: NA; J: TRBJ1-5; V: TRBV7-2; CDR3: CASSYIGSWQPQHF; DNA: TGTGCCAGCAGTTATATAGGAAGCTGGCAGCCCCAGCATTTT
size: few; D: NA; J: TRBJ2-7; V: TRBV21-1; CDR3: CARGQGIYEQYF; DNA: TGTGCCAGGGGACAGGGGATCTACGAGCAGTACTTC
size: few; D: NA; J: TRBJ2-7; V: TRBV29-1; CDR3: CSVKDEEQYF; DNA: TGCAGCGTGAAAGACGAGGAGCAGTACTTC
size: many; D: NA; J: TRBJ2-1; V: TRBV12-3/TRBV12-4; CDR3: CASSPQAGAGEQFF; DNA: TGTGCCAGCAGTCCGCAGGCGGGGGCTGGTGAGCAGTTCTTC
size: NA; D: NA; J: TRBJ2-3; V: TRBV11-2; CDR3: CASHGDAGISIDTQYF; DNA: TGTGCCAGTCATGGCGACGCCGGGATCTCCATTGATACGCAGTATTTT
size: NA; D: NA; J: TRBJ2-1; V: TRBV7-9; CDR3: CASSPAGLSYNEQFF; DNA: TGTGCCAGCAGCCCCGCGGGGCTCTCCTACAATGAGCAGTTCTTC
size: few; D: TRBD1; J: TRBJ1-4; V: TRBV2; CDR3: CASSDGGQGYEKLFF; DNA: TGTGCCAGCAGTGACGGGGGACAGGGATATGAAAAACTGTTTTTT
size: many; D: TRBD1; J: TRBJ2-5; V: TRBV7-2; CDR3: CASSHGTGGGETQYF; DNA: TGTGCCAGCAGCCATGGGACAGGTGGGGGAGAGACCCAGTACTTC
size: NA; D: TRBD1; J: TRBJ1-2; V: TRBV5-1; CDR3: CASSLGQGPMGGYTF; DNA: TGCGCCAGCAGCTTGGGACAGGGGCCTATGGGGGGCTACACCTTC
size: few; D: NA; J: TRBJ2-5; V: TRBV7-8; CDR3: CASSLVVRQETQYF; DNA: TGTGCCAGCAGCTTAGTTGTCAGACAAGAGACCCAGTACTTC
size: NA; D: TRBD2; J: TRBJ2-3; V: TRBV5-1; CDR3: CASSFGTSGNTDTQYF; DNA: TGCGCCAGCAGCTTCGGGACTAGCGGAAACACAGATACGCAGTATTTT
size: NA; D: TRBD1; J: TRBJ2-5; V: TRBV24-1; CDR3: CATSDIGQGTETQYF; DNA: TGTGCCACCAGTGACATTGGACAGGGGACCGAGACCCAGTACTTC
size: few; D: TRBD1; J: TRBJ1-2; V: TRBV11-1; CDR3: CASSLAGQGSTPYGYTF; DNA: TGTGCCAGCAGCTTAGCGGGACAGGGGTCTACTCCCTATGGCTACACCTTC
size: NA; D: NA; J: TRBJ2-4; V: TRBV7-2; CDR3: CASELGGRPNIHYF; DNA: TGTGCCAGCGAACTGGGGGGACGGCCAAACATTCATTACTTC
size: NA; D: NA; J: TRBJ2-5; V: TRBV12-3/TRBV12-4; CDR3: CASSLGGATPQYF; DNA: TGTGCCAGCAGTTTGGGCGGGGCCACCCCCCAGTACTTC
size: NA; D: NA; J: TRBJ2-5; V: TRBV6-5; CDR3: CASSSSQGRGETQYF; DNA: TGTGCCAGCAGCTCATCCCAGGGGAGAGGGGAGACCCAGTACTTC
size: few; D: TRBD1; J: TRBJ2-3; V: TRBV7-3; CDR3: CASGTGGEDTQYF; DNA: TGTGCCAGCGGAACAGGGGGTGAGGATACGCAGTATTTT
size: NA; D: TRBD2; J: TRBJ2-3; V: TRBV29-1; CDR3: CSVDQRGGLYTQYF; DNA: TGCAGCGTTGATCAGCGGGGGGGACTCTATACGCAGTATTTT
size: NA; D: NA; J: TRBJ1-2; V: TRBV5-1; CDR3: CASNMEGPYGYTF; DNA: TGCGCCAGCAATATGGAGGGTCCCTATGGCTACACCTTC
size: once; D: TRBD1; J: TRBJ1-6; V: TRBV18; CDR3: CASSEGQKNSPLHF; DNA: TGTGCCAGCTCAGAGGGACAGAAGAATTCACCCCTCCACTTT
size: many; D: NA; J: TRBJ2-1; V: TRBV4-3; CDR3: CASSQEGWNEQFF; DNA: TGCGCCAGCAGCCAAGAGGGGTGGAATGAGCAGTTCTTC
size: few; D: NA; J: TRBJ2-5; V: TRBV20-1; CDR3: CSATSRWVQETQYF; DNA: TGCAGTGCTACTTCTCGTTGGGTGCAAGAGACCCAGTACTTC
size: NA; D: TRBD1; J: TRBJ1-6; V: TRBV7-9; CDR3: CASSFTGVGDSPLHF; DNA: TGTGCCAGCAGCTTTACAGGGGTAGGGGATTCACCCCTCCACTTT
size: many; D: TRBD2; J: TRBJ2-1; V: TRBV5-1; CDR3: CASSEMTSGGADEQFF; DNA: TGCGCCAGCAGCGAAATGACTAGCGGGGGGGCCGATGAGCAGTTCTTC
size: few; D: NA; J: TRBJ2-1; V: TRBV3-1; CDR3: CASSQLGGSYNEQFF; DNA: TGTGCCAGCAGCCAGTTAGGGGGTTCCTACAATGAGCAGTTCTTC
size: NA; D: TRBD1; J: TRBJ2-5; V: TRBV27; CDR3: CASSPGQGIYQETQYF; DNA: TGTGCCAGCAGTCCGGGACAGGGGATTTACCAAGAGACCCAGTACTTC
size: NA; D: NA; J: TRBJ1-5; V: TRBV7-9; CDR3: CASSLGVKQPQHF; DNA: TGTGCCAGCAGCTTAGGGGTCAAGCAGCCCCAGCATTTT
size: NA; D: NA; J: TRBJ2-1; V: TRBV20-1; CDR3: CSASSAGGGSYNEQFF; DNA: TGCAGTGCTAGCTCGGCGGGCGGTGGATCCTACAATGAGCAGTTCTTC
size: NA; D: NA; J: TRBJ1-1; V: TRBV25-1; CDR3: CASSPGGWTEAFF; DNA: TGTGCCAGCAGCCCGGGAGGGTGGACTGAAGCTTTCTTT
size: many; D: NA; J: TRBJ1-2; V: TRBV12-3/TRBV12-4; CDR3: CASEFRKGGYNYGYTF; DNA: TGTGCCAGCGAGTTTCGGAAGGGAGGATATAACTATGGCTACACCTTC
size: few; D: TRBD1; J: TRBJ1-1; V: TRBV4-1; CDR3: CASSLGQEANTEAFF; DNA: TGCGCCAGCAGCCTTGGACAGGAGGCGAACACTGAAGCTTTCTTT
size: NA; D: NA; J: TRBJ2-2; V: TRBV4-2; CDR3: CASSLRHTNTGELFF; DNA: TGTGCCAGCAGCCTTCGACACACGAACACCGGGGAGCTGTTTTTT
size: few; D: TRBD1; J: TRBJ2-6; V: TRBV7-9; CDR3: CATTKQGATHVLTF; DNA: TGTGCCACGACGAAACAGGGGGCAACCCACGTCCTGACTTTC
size: many; D: NA; J: TRBJ2-1; V: TRBV7-9; CDR3: CASSSEVAGFDEQFF; DNA: TGTGCCAGCAGCTCAGAGGTGGCAGGGTTCGATGAGCAGTTCTTC
size: many; D: NA; J: TRBJ1-6; V: TRBV28; CDR3: CASSLGNSPLHF; DNA: TGTGCCAGCAGTTTAGGGAATTCACCCCTCCACTTT
size: few; D: NA; J: TRBJ1-1; V: TRBV5-1; CDR3: CASSLAGRSGAFF; DNA: TGCGCCAGCAGCTTAGCAGGGAGGTCGGGAGCTTTCTTT
size: NA; D: NA; J: TRBJ1-5; V: TRBV19; CDR3: CASSSPTEYQPQHF; DNA: TGTGCCAGTAGTTCCCCGACAGAGTATCAGCCCCAGCATTTT
size: many; D: NA; J: TRBJ2-1; V: TRBV5-1; CDR3: CASSYRDRDEQFF; DNA: TGCGCCAGCAGCTACAGGGATAGGGATGAGCAGTTCTTC
size: few; D: NA; J: TRBJ1-2; V: TRBV18; CDR3: CASSYDGEQYGYTF; DNA: TGTGCCAGCTCGTACGACGGAGAGCAGTATGGCTACACCTTC
size: NA; D: TRBD2; J: TRBJ2-3; V: TRBV20-1; CDR3: CSRQGGGPVDTQYF; DNA: TGCAGTCGGCAGGGCGGGGGACCTGTCGATACGCAGTATTTT
size: NA; D: NA; J: TRBJ2-3; V: TRBV29-1; CDR3: CSVDGGGADTQYF; DNA: TGCAGCGTTGATGGCGGGGGCGCAGATACGCAGTATTTT
size: NA; D: NA; J: TRBJ2-5; V: TRBV4-2; CDR3: CASSQVLPGETQYF; DNA: TGTGCCAGCAGCCAAGTTCTTCCAGGGGAGACCCAGTACTTC
size: NA; D: NA; J: TRBJ2-2; V: TRBV5-1; CDR3: CASSPEDWIPGSGELFF; DNA: TGCGCCAGCAGCCCGGAAGACTGGATTCCCGGTAGCGGGGAGCTGTTTTTT
size: few; D: NA; J: TRBJ2-7; V: TRBV7-9; CDR3: CASSLGGGPNSYEQYF; DNA: TGTGCCAGCAGCTTAGGGGGCGGACCGAATTCCTACGAGCAGTACTTC
size: NA; D: NA; J: TRBJ2-1; V: TRBV12-3/TRBV12-4; CDR3: CASSPRPGDLDNEQFF; DNA: TGTGCCAGCAGCCCCCGTCCAGGTGACCTCGACAATGAGCAGTTCTTC
size: NA; D: TRBD2; J: TRBJ2-5; V: TRBV12-5; CDR3: CASGSMTTGLAGQETQYF; DNA: TGTGCTAGTGGTTCGATGACTACGGGACTAGCGGGGCAAGAGACCCAGTACTTC
size: few; D: NA; J: TRBJ1-1; V: TRBV5-1; CDR3: CASSFAGENTEAFF; DNA: TGCGCCAGCAGCTTTGCAGGGGAGAACACTGAAGCTTTCTTT
size: few; D: NA; J: TRBJ2-1; V: TRBV12-3/TRBV12-4; CDR3: CASSRDNTYNEQFF; DNA: TGTGCCAGCAGTAGGGACAACACCTACAATGAGCAGTTCTTC
size: few; D: TRBD2; J: TRBJ2-3; V: TRBV29-1; CDR3: CSVTGTSAPDTQYF; DNA: TGCAGCGTCACCGGGACTAGCGCCCCAGATACGCAGTATTTT
size: NA; D: TRBD1; J: TRBJ1-6; V: TRBV5-1; CDR3: CASSPRQGSNSPLHF; DNA: TGCGCCAGCAGCCCCAGACAGGGATCCAATTCACCCCTCCACTTT